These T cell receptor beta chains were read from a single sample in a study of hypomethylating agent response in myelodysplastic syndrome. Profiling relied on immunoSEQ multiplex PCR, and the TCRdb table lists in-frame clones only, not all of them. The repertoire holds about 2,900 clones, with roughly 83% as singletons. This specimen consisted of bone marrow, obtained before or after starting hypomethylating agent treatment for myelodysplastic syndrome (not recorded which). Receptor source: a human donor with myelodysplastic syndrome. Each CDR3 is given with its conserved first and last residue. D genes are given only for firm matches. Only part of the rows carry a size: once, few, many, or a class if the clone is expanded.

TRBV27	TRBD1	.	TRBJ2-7	TGTGCCAGCAGTTTCAACGGACAGGGGAACTACGAGCAGTACTTC	CASSFNGQGNYEQYF
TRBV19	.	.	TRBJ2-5	TGTGCCAGTAGTATCGGGGAAGGGGAGACCCAGTACTTC	CASSIGEGETQYF
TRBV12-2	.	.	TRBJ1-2	TGTGCAAGTCGCTTTCTGGACAGGGGATCCTATGGCTACACCTTC	CASRFLDRGSYGYTF
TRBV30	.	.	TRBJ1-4	TGTGCCTGGAGAGGGAATGACGGGACTCTCAATGAAAAACTGTTTTTT	CAWRGNDGTLNEKLFF
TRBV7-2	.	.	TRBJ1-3	TGTGCCAGCAGCCCAAGCCCGAGTTCTGGAAACACCATATATTTT	CASSPSPSSGNTIYF
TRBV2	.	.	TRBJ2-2	TGTGCCAGCAGCGATGGGGGACAGAACACCGGGGAGCTGTTTTTT	CASSDGGQNTGELFF
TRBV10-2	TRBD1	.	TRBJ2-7	TGCGCCAGCAGCGTTTCCGGGACAGGCCGCTCCTACGAGCAGTACTTC	CASSVSGTGRSYEQYF
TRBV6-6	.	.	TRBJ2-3	TGTGCCAGCAGTTACAGGAACGAGGGGATCACAGATACGCAGTATTTT	CASSYRNEGITDTQYF
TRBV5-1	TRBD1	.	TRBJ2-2	TGCGCCAGCAGAACCGGGACAGGGGACACCGGGGAGCTGTTTTTT	CASRTGTGDTGELFF
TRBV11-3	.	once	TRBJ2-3	TGTGCCAGCAGCTTAGATCCAATTCCCCACGGTACGCAGTATTTT	CASSLDPIPHGTQYF